The 10 T cell receptor beta chains below were found in one sample sequenced in a study of Graves' ophthalmopathy and Graves' hyperthyroidism. Transcripts of RNA were the source for amplifying TCR beta CDR3 regions. HTBI primers were used in a first-round RT-PCR, which preceded a second-round multiplex PCR. TCRdb used MiXCR to reprocess the multiplex PCR reads, holding one entry per CDR3 protein. The sample has about 400,000 distinct CDR3 sequences, 15% seen once. Specimen: peripheral blood. These receptors were taken from a woman between 18 and 30 years old with stable Graves' hyperthyroidism.

This clonotype was picked up a small number of times. The chain has TRBV4-2 and TRBJ2-7, with D tentatively TRBD1 (5 bases). The germline CDR1 and CDR2 sequences are LGHNA and YNFKEQ. This CDR3 is built from 15 residues. The V end lost 0 bases, the J end lost 4 bases, and 13 bases lay between the germline ends. CDR3 residues: CASSQEQGAVYEQYF. CDR3 sequence (DNA): TGTGCCAGCAGCCAAGAACAAGGGGCTGTGTACGAGCAGTACTTC.

This clonotype was counted at least ten times. This rearrangement joins TRBV19 to TRBJ1-2; maybe TRBD1 (5 bases). The CDR3 contains 16 residues. V was clipped by 3 bases and J by 4 bases, with 18 bases between them. Germline values: CDR1 LNHDA, CDR2 SQIVND (reference sequence). The CDR3 DNA is TGTGCCAGTAGTATTAAGCTGTCGGGGCACCTCTATGGCTACACCTTC. It is translated as CASSIKLSGHLYGYTF.

This clonotype was recorded many times. The genes are TRBV14 and TRBJ1-2; D not resolved. The CDR3 is made up of 16 amino acids. The germline gives CDR1 SGHDN, CDR2 FVKESK. Trimming removed 4 bases at V and 6 bases at J, with 21 bases between. The CDR3: CASSLGVLPRRHGYTF. The CDR3 DNA reads as TGTGCCAGCAGCCTAGGTGTCCTTCCTAGACGGCATGGCTACACCTTC.

This clonotype was counted once. The rearrangement joins TRBV12-3 or TRBV12-4 to TRBJ1-1; a weak D match, TRBD1 (6 bases). The CDR3 has 17 residues. The V and J ends lost 2 bases and 1 base respectively, with 17 bases between them. CDR3 amino acids: CASSLRASDRPNTEAFF. The CDR3 DNA is TGTGCCAGCAGTTTAAGGGCTTCCGACAGGCCGAACACTGAAGCTTTCTTT.

This clonotype came up many times. The CDR3 DNA follows: TGTGCCAGCAGCTTTAGGAAACCGAACACCGGGGAGCTGTTTTTT. Protein product: CASSFRKPNTGELFF. The V call is TRBV7-9, the J call TRBJ2-2; D not resolved. Trimming took off 3 bases at V and 0 bases at J, with 8 bases between the two ends. The CDR3 has 15 residues. Germline V lookup: CDR1 SEHNR, CDR2 FQNEAQ (reference sequence).

This clonotype was seen a few times. The V and J genes are TRBV5-1 and TRBJ2-5; D possibly corresponds to TRBD2 (6 bases). The ends were cut back, 4 bases at V and 2 bases at J, with 15 bases in the middle. Germline-derived CDR1 and CDR2 are SGHRS and YFSETQ. This CDR3 has 15 amino acids. CDR3 loop: CASSRLGRVQETQYF. Written as DNA, the CDR3 is TGCGCCAGCAGCCGACTAGGGAGAGTACAAGAGACCCAGTACTTC.

This clonotype was seen a handful of times. This chain connects TRBV6-5 to TRBJ1-6; 7 positions match TRBD1. V was pared by 7 bases and J by 4 bases, with 4 bases of the junction left unmatched. Germline V gene data show CDR1 as MNHEY and CDR2 as SVGAGI. The CDR3 consists of 14 residues. The CDR3 protein is CASTLDRYNSPLHF. Written as DNA, the CDR3 is TGTGCCAGCACTTTGGACAGGTATAATTCACCCCTCCACTTT.

With regard to this clonotype: A much larger clone differs by one base, so this may be a read error. The chain couples TRBV12-3 or TRBV12-4 to TRBJ2-7; possible D gene TRBD2, 6 bases. CDR3 length: 14 residues. The CDR3 loop is CACRLGTQTYEQYF. CDR3 in DNA: TGTGCCTGCAGGTTGGGGACTCAAACCTACGAGCAGTACTTC.

The gene calls are TRBV6-1 and TRBJ2-5; TRBD2 might be the D (6 bases). Trimming pared 6 bases from V and 0 bases from J, leaving 11 bases between. This CDR3 region has 14 residues. Germline V gene lookup returns CDR1 MNHNS and CDR2 SASEGT. The CDR3 DNA sequence: TGTGCCAGCAGCGCGGGGTTTTACCAAGAGACCCAGTACTTC. Its protein product is CASSAGFYQETQYF.

The table lists this clonotype with many counts. Sequence at one end of the junction differs from germline and may be a read error. The genes are TRBV12-3 or TRBV12-4 and TRBJ2-5, with D perhaps matching TRBD2 (6 bases). CDR3 length: 13 residues. CDR3 sequence (DNA): TGCGCCAGCAGCTTGCTAGCGCAAGAGACCCAGTACTTC. Translated: CASSLLAQETQYF.